This is a list of T cell receptor beta chains from one sample in a study of T cell changes during pregnancy in multiple sclerosis. Clones were sequenced by immunoSEQ multiplex PCR, and TCRdb holds only the in-frame ones, with some missing. The table lists fewer than 60,000 clones, roughly 91% of them singletons. This sample comprised peripheral blood, obtained in the third trimester of pregnancy. These receptor sequences come from a female donor in good health, enrolled as a control in a pregnancy study. The CDR3 runs from the conserved cysteine through the conserved F or W. The D gene is left open where the match is weak. Some rows have no size entry. The others give once, few or many, or a class for an expanded clone.

V gene: TRBV14
J gene: TRBJ1-1
D gene: .
clone size: few
CDR3 DNA: TGTGCCAGCCCCGGGTTCAGGGGATCTTCTGAAGCTTTCTTT
CDR3 protein: CASPGFRGSSEAFF

V gene: TRBV7-9
J gene: TRBJ1-2
D gene: .
clone size: .
CDR3 DNA: TGTGCCAGCAGCGTAGTCTCTTATGGCTACACCTTC
CDR3 protein: CASSVVSYGYTF

V gene: TRBV29-1
J gene: TRBJ2-6
D gene: .
clone size: few
CDR3 DNA: TGCAGCGCGCGCGACGGGGATGGGGCCAACGTCCTGACTTTC
CDR3 protein: CSARDGDGANVLTF

V gene: TRBV30
J gene: TRBJ1-3
D gene: .
clone size: .
CDR3 DNA: TGTGCCTGGAAGGAAGGAGGGGCCGGAAACACCATATATTTT
CDR3 protein: CAWKEGGAGNTIYF

V gene: TRBV2
J gene: TRBJ1-2
D gene: .
clone size: .
CDR3 DNA: TGTGCCAGCAACCATCAGGGGTATGGCTACACCTTC
CDR3 protein: CASNHQGYGYTF

V gene: TRBV6-6
J gene: TRBJ1-5
D gene: TRBD1
clone size: .
CDR3 DNA: TGTGCCAGCAGTTACCCCCGGGACAGGTCCAATCAGCCCCAGCATTTT
CDR3 protein: CASSYPRDRSNQPQHF

V gene: TRBV4-1
J gene: TRBJ1-3
D gene: TRBD1
clone size: .
CDR3 DNA: TGCGCCAGCAGCCAACTCGGGGCAGGGGGTATCGGGGACACCATATATTTT
CDR3 protein: CASSQLGAGGIGDTIYF

V gene: TRBV10-3
J gene: TRBJ2-1
D gene: .
clone size: .
CDR3 DNA: TGTGCCATCAGTGGGGCTGATTACAATGAGCAGTTCTTC
CDR3 protein: CAISGADYNEQFF

V gene: TRBV6-1
J gene: TRBJ1-1
D gene: .
clone size: .
CDR3 DNA: TGTGCCAGCAGTGAAACGGGGGGTGCTGAAGCTTTCTTT
CDR3 protein: CASSETGGAEAFF

V gene: TRBV7-2
J gene: TRBJ1-4
D gene: .
clone size: .
CDR3 DNA: TGTGCCAGCAGCTCACGGGGGTTCGAAAAACTGTTTTTT
CDR3 protein: CASSSRGFEKLFF

V gene: TRBV2
J gene: TRBJ2-7
D gene: TRBD2
clone size: .
CDR3 DNA: TGTGCCAGCAGTGCACGGGGGGGGATTGGGGAGCAGTACTTC
CDR3 protein: CASSARGGIGEQYF

V gene: TRBV6-5
J gene: TRBJ2-7
D gene: TRBD1
clone size: .
CDR3 DNA: TGTGCCAGCAGAAAAACCGGGACAGGGGGAGACGAGCAGTACTTC
CDR3 protein: CASRKTGTGGDEQYF

V gene: TRBV19
J gene: TRBJ1-4
D gene: .
clone size: .
CDR3 DNA: TGTGCCAGTAGTATGAGAGTCTCGACTAATGAAAAACTGTTTTTT
CDR3 protein: CASSMRVSTNEKLFF

V gene: TRBV9
J gene: TRBJ2-3
D gene: .
clone size: .
CDR3 DNA: TGTGCCAGCAGCGTAGGCCCGGGAGTCCCAGATACGCAGTATTTT
CDR3 protein: CASSVGPGVPDTQYF

V gene: TRBV16
J gene: TRBJ2-3
D gene: .
clone size: .
CDR3 DNA: TGTGCCAGCAGCCAAGGTACAGGGCGCACAGATACGCAGTATTTT
CDR3 protein: CASSQGTGRTDTQYF

V gene: TRBV5-6
J gene: TRBJ2-3
D gene: TRBD2
clone size: .
CDR3 DNA: TGTGCCAGCAGCCTGGCGGGGGGGCAAACAGATACGCAGTATTTT
CDR3 protein: CASSLAGGQTDTQYF

V gene: TRBV7-2
J gene: TRBJ2-7
D gene: TRBD2
clone size: .
CDR3 DNA: TGTGCCAGCAGCCCAACCGGGACTAGGGCGGACGAGCAGTACTTC
CDR3 protein: CASSPTGTRADEQYF

V gene: TRBV30
J gene: TRBJ2-7
D gene: TRBD1
clone size: .
CDR3 DNA: TGTGCCTGGGACAGGGGTTCCGTACGGCGGGACGGCGGGTACTTC
CDR3 protein: CAWDRGSVRRDGGYF

V gene: TRBV4-2
J gene: TRBJ2-1
D gene: .
clone size: .
CDR3 DNA: TGTGCCAGCAGCCAAGATAGCAACGGCTACAATGAGCAGTTCTTC
CDR3 protein: CASSQDSNGYNEQFF

V gene: TRBV15
J gene: TRBJ1-5
D gene: TRBD1
clone size: .
CDR3 DNA: TGTGCCACCCTACAGGGGGCGGTGGGCAATCAGCCCCAGCATTTT
CDR3 protein: CATLQGAVGNQPQHF

V gene: TRBV5-8
J gene: TRBJ2-7
D gene: .
clone size: once
CDR3 DNA: TGTGCCAGCAGCTTGCAGGGCTCCTACGAGCAGTACTTC
CDR3 protein: CASSLQGSYEQYF

V gene: TRBV28
J gene: TRBJ1-1
D gene: .
clone size: .
CDR3 DNA: TGTGCCCTATCCGGCAGGGGAAACACTGAAGCTTTCTTT
CDR3 protein: CALSGRGNTEAFF

V gene: TRBV19
J gene: TRBJ1-2
D gene: TRBD1
clone size: .
CDR3 DNA: TGTGCCAGTAGTGCCGATCGACAGGGGATTTTCTACACCTTC
CDR3 protein: CASSADRQGIFYTF

V gene: TRBV9
J gene: TRBJ2-7
D gene: TRBD2
clone size: .
CDR3 DNA: TGTGCCAGCAGCGTAGATGGGAGGGGTACCTACGAGCAGTACTTC
CDR3 protein: CASSVDGRGTYEQYF

V gene: TRBV6-5
J gene: TRBJ2-7
D gene: TRBD1
clone size: .
CDR3 DNA: TGTGCCAGCAGTTACCGACAGGGCTGGGTGTACGAGCAGTACTTC
CDR3 protein: CASSYRQGWVYEQYF

V gene: TRBV4-2
J gene: TRBJ2-7
D gene: TRBD2
clone size: .
CDR3 DNA: TGTGCCAGCAGCCAAGAATGGGGTAGCGGGAGTAATGACGAGCAGTACTTC
CDR3 protein: CASSQEWGSGSNDEQYF

V gene: TRBV9
J gene: TRBJ1-2
D gene: .
clone size: .
CDR3 DNA: TGTGCCAGCAGCTCGGGAGGACAGAGTAATTATGGCTACACCTTC
CDR3 protein: CASSSGGQSNYGYTF

V gene: TRBV11-3
J gene: TRBJ1-2
D gene: .
clone size: .
CDR3 DNA: TGTGCCAGCAGCTTAGGCGGCTGGCGTGGCTACACCTTC
CDR3 protein: CASSLGGWRGYTF

V gene: TRBV13
J gene: TRBJ1-3
D gene: .
clone size: .
CDR3 DNA: TGTGCCAGCAGCTTAGGGGGGAGGAACACCATATATTTT
CDR3 protein: CASSLGGRNTIYF